This entry lists 24 T cell receptor beta chains sequenced from one sample in a study of cytomegalovirus exposure and HLA in healthy donors. The data were produced by immunoSEQ multiplex PCR, yet TCRdb's version contains in-frame clones alone and is incomplete. The table has approximately 280,000 clones, 70% to 90% seen once. Sequenced sample: PBMCs. Receptor source: a woman under 30 in good health and CMV-seronegative.

V gene TRBV19 combines with J gene TRBJ2-7; TRBD1 aligns across 7 bases. The CDR3 covers 13 residues. V shed 8 bases and J 3 bases; nucleotides not matched to a gene: 7. The germline V gene encodes CDR1 LNHDA and CDR2 SQIVND (reference sequence). CDR3 in amino acids: CASGIGQDYEQYF. In DNA, the CDR3 is TGTGCCAGTGGGATTGGACAGGACTACGAGCAGTACTTC.

The rearrangement uses TRBV7-6 and TRBJ2-7; the match to TRBD2 covers 10 bases. Losses at the gene ends were 2 bases for V and 2 bases for J; bases not matched to a gene: 3. This CDR3 spans 15 amino acids. CDR1 is SGHVS, CDR2 FNYEAQ, per germline. CDR3: CASSLQRGGTYEQYF. For the CDR3, the DNA is TGTGCCAGCAGCTTACAGCGGGGGGGAACCTACGAGCAGTACTTC. Full variable domain (remainder filled in from reference TRBV7-6 and TRBJ2-7): GAGVSQSPRYKVTKRGQDVALRCDPISGHVSLYWYRQALGQGPEFLTYFNYEAQQDKSGLPNDRFSAERPEGSISTLTIQRTEQRDSAMYRCASSLQRGGTYEQYFGPGTRLTVT.

V usage is TRBV29-1 and J usage is TRBJ2-6; D not certain. The length of the CDR3 is 14 residues. Trimming shortened V by 5 bases and J by 2 bases, and 10 bases separated the two germline ends. Germline V gene sequence: CDR1 SQVTM, CDR2 ANQGSEA. For the CDR3, the DNA is TGCAGCGTTCAAAGAGTGCCTGGGGCCAACGTCCTGACTTTC. It codes for CSVQRVPGANVLTF.

This chain uses TRBV5-6 with TRBJ2-7; 9 bases line up with TRBD1. The length of the CDR3 is 16 residues. Germline loops: CDR1 SGHDT, CDR2 YYEEEE. V shed 4 bases, J shed 6 bases, and the junction held 14 bases outside the gene matches. The DNA for the CDR3 is TGTGCCAGCAGCCGAACGACCGGGACAGGGCTACTCGAGCAGTACTTC. Its translation: CASSRTTGTGLLEQYF. Looking up the rest from reference TRBV5-6 and TRBJ2-7 gives the full variable domain: DAGVTQSPTHLIKTRGQQVTLRCSPKSGHDTVSWYQQALGQGPQFIFQYYEEEERQRGNFPDRFSGHQFPNYSSELNVNALLLGDSALYLCASSRTTGTGLLEQYFGPGTRLTVT.

J is TRBJ1-5 and V is TRBV6-4, with 8 positions matching TRBD1. This CDR3 spans 15 amino acids. With 5 bases clipped from V and 2 bases from J, the junction kept 5 bases outside the gene matches. Germline lookup yields CDR1 MRHNA and CDR2 SNTAGT. The CDR3 sequence: CASSMTGEGNQPQHF. For the CDR3, the DNA is TGTGCCAGCAGTATGACAGGGGAGGGCAATCAGCCCCAGCATTTT.

The chain has TRBV19 and TRBJ2-1, with 12 bases lining up with TRBD2. CDR3 size: 16 residues. The J segment lost 7 bases and the V segment lost 5 bases, leaving 9 bases of the junction unmatched. Germline loops: CDR1 LNHDA, CDR2 SQIVND (reference sequence). The CDR3 region has the DNA TGTGCCAGTAGTCCGAGACTAGCGGGAGAGGGGAATGAGCAGTTCTTC. Its translation: CASSPRLAGEGNEQFF.

V usage is TRBV7-2 and J usage is TRBJ1-2, with a tentative D call TRBD1 (6 bases). This CDR3 contains 16 residues. Trimming removed 2 bases from V and 1 base from J, with 14 bases in between. Germline CDR1 is SGHTA and CDR2 is FQGNSA. The CDR3 sequence is CASSLSGTNYNYGYTF. In DNA form, the CDR3 reads TGTGCCAGCAGCTTATCGGGGACAAATTATAACTATGGCTACACCTTC.

This chain uses TRBV11-2 with TRBJ2-2; D gene uncertain. CDR3 length: 12 amino acids. V dropped 1 base and J dropped 7 bases, with 4 bases sitting between them. Germline V CDR1 and CDR2: SGHAT, FQNNGV. The CDR3 protein is CASSLGLGELFF. Here the CDR3 DNA reads TGTGCCAGCAGCTTAGGGCTCGGGGAGCTGTTTTTT.

The rearrangement uses TRBV19 and TRBJ2-7, with D perhaps TRBD1 (6 bases). Trimming removed 3 bases at V and 4 bases at J, with 10 bases between. Germline V CDR1 and CDR2: LNHDA, SQIVND (reference sequence). The CDR3 covers 13 residues. The CDR3 sequence: CASSIWGRYEQYF. The CDR3 DNA reads TGTGCCAGTAGTATTTGGGGGCGTTACGAGCAGTACTTC.

The rearrangement joins TRBV11-2 to TRBJ1-1, with TRBD1 matching over 8 bases. This CDR3 is 15 amino acids long. Germline V gene lookup returns CDR1 SGHAT and CDR2 FQNNGV. The V and J ends lost 5 bases and 1 base, in that order; junction bases with no gene match: 6. CDR3 nucleotide sequence: TGTGCCAGCAGCCCCCGACAGGGGTCGAACACTGAAGCTTTCTTT. Protein product: CASSPRQGSNTEAFF. Supplemented by reference TRBV11-2 and TRBJ1-1, the full variable domain reads EAGVAQSPRYKIIEKRQSVAFWCNPISGHATLYWYQQILGQGPKLLIQFQNNGVVDDSQLPKDRFSAERLKGVDSTLKIQPAKLEDSAVYLCASSPRQGSNTEAFFGQGTRLTVV.

This chain connects TRBV7-2 to TRBJ1-4; D may be TRBD1 (5 bases). This CDR3 has 15 amino acids. Trimming pared 5 bases from V and 10 bases from J, leaving 20 bases between. The germline CDR1 and CDR2 sequences are SGHTA and FQGNSA. The CDR3 bases are TGTGCCAGCAGCCCCGGACAAAATCTCAACCGAAAACTGTTTTTT. Encoded protein: CASSPGQNLNRKLFF.

The V and J genes are TRBV6-6 and TRBJ1-4; tentative D call: TRBD1 (5 bases). This CDR3 has 16 residues. Germline-derived CDR1 and CDR2 are MNHNY and SVGAGI (reference sequence). V was shortened by 1 base and J by 6 bases, with 15 bases between the two germline ends. DNA for the CDR3: TGTGCCAGCAGTTACTTCTTAGCGGGGCGGGATGAAAAACTGTTTTTT. Translated: CASSYFLAGRDEKLFF.

The DNA of the CDR3 is TGCGCCAGCAGCCTGACAGTTCAAGAGACCCAGTACTTC. This translates into CASSLTVQETQYF. The rearrangement uses TRBV5-1 and TRBJ2-5; D perhaps matches TRBD1 (5 bases). The length of the CDR3 is 13 residues. Germline CDR1 is SGHRS and CDR2 is YFSETQ. Trimming left V 4 bases short and J 2 bases short, with 9 bases between.

The rearrangement links TRBV4-1 to TRBJ1-2; D ambiguous. CDR3 length: 13 amino acids. Germline V gene data show CDR1 as MGHRA and CDR2 as YSYEKL. The germline V and J ends were trimmed by 1 base and 5 bases, with 8 bases remaining between them. The CDR3 DNA follows: TGCGCCAGCAGCCAAGTATCCGAGTATGGCTACACCTTC. Encoded protein: CASSQVSEYGYTF.

This clone was detected once. The chain combines TRBV28 with TRBJ2-7, with D perhaps TRBD1 (8 bases). The germline V gene encodes CDR1 MDHEN and CDR2 SYDVKM. The length of the CDR3 is 15 residues. The V end was cut by 6 bases, the J end by 4 bases, with 19 bases between. CDR3 in DNA: TGTGCCAGCAGAGCATACAGGGGGAGGGTGTACGAGCAGTACTTC. Translation: CASRAYRGRVYEQYF.

The chain joins TRBV6-5 to TRBJ1-1; a possible D gene is TRBD1 (5 bases). V lost 2 bases and J 0 bases, leaving 13 bases between the germline ends. Germline V lookup: CDR1 MNHEY, CDR2 SVGAGI. This CDR3 comprises 16 residues. CDR3 bases: TGTGCCAGCAGTTACAGGCAGGGAAACCTGAACACTGAAGCTTTCTTT. This codes for CASSYRQGNLNTEAFF.

The CDR3 here is CASSRQGAGELFF. Written as DNA, the CDR3 is TGTGCCAGCAGCCGACAGGGGGCAGGGGAGCTGTTTTTT. V usage is TRBV6-1 and J usage is TRBJ2-2, with TRBD1 matching 10 bases. This CDR3 has 13 amino acids. The V gene's germline CDR1 is MNHNS and CDR2 SASEGT. Trimming cost V 6 bases and J 8 bases; bases outside gene matches: 3.

A few counts support this clone. The chain employs TRBV29-1 and TRBJ1-1; D may be TRBD1 (6 bases). V was pared by 6 bases and J by 0 bases, with 8 bases between. The CDR3 extends over 12 amino acids. The germline CDR1 and CDR2 sequences are SQVTM and ANQGSEA. This chain's CDR3 is CSVGTLNTEAFF. As DNA, the CDR3 is TGCAGCGTGGGGACATTGAACACTGAAGCTTTCTTT.

This clone was seen once. The rearrangement links TRBV10-1 to TRBJ1-2; possibly TRBD1 for D (5 bases). The V gene's germline CDR1 is WNHNN and CDR2 SYGVQD (reference sequence). This CDR3 region has 15 residues. Between the trimmed V and J ends, which lost 0 bases and 1 base, there was a span of 9 bases. As DNA, the CDR3 is TGCGCCAGCAGTGAGTCGATAACAGGTAACTATGGCTACACCTTC. Translating it yields CASSESITGNYGYTF.

The chain is built from TRBV10-3 and TRBJ2-7, with D possibly being TRBD1 (5 bases). Trimming stripped 9 bases from V and 0 bases from J, with 12 bases between. The CDR3 is 13 residues long. Germline V gene sequence: CDR1 ENHRY, CDR2 SYGVKD. DNA of the CDR3: TGTGCCATTCTTGACAGCCGCTCCTACGAGCAGTACTTC. Protein product: CAILDSRSYEQYF.

This sequence joins TRBV29-1 and TRBJ1-2; D is possibly TRBD1 (6 bases). The V and J ends lost 8 bases and 1 base respectively, with 14 bases between them. CDR3 length: 13 residues. Germline values: CDR1 SQVTM, CDR2 ANQGSEA. CDR3 DNA sequence: TGCAGCCACCAGGGGCTAGATAACTATGGCTACACCTTC. It translates to CSHQGLDNYGYTF.

In DNA, the CDR3 is TGCGCCAGCACCTCTAAGCCGGCGGGGGGGCCAGATACGCAGTATTTT. Encoded protein: CASTSKPAGGPDTQYF. The chain uses TRBV5-1 and TRBJ2-3; 9 nucleotides align to TRBD2. V was pared by 6 bases and J by 4 bases, with 12 bases of the junction left unmatched. Germline CDR1 is SGHRS and CDR2 is YFSETQ. The CDR3 spans 16 residues.

V is TRBV11-2 and J is TRBJ2-5; 10 bases map to TRBD2. From germline, CDR1 is SGHAT and CDR2 FQNNGV. V lost 3 bases and J lost 5; bases outside the gene matches: 3. The CDR3 has 14 amino acids. CDR3 sequence reads: CASSFVLAGETQYF. The DNA for the CDR3 is TGTGCCAGCAGCTTCGTACTAGCGGGGGAGACCCAGTACTTC. Based on the CDR3 plus reference TRBV11-2 and TRBJ2-5, the full variable domain is EAGVAQSPRYKIIEKRQSVAFWCNPISGHATLYWYQQILGQGPKLLIQFQNNGVVDDSQLPKDRFSAERLKGVDSTLKIQPAKLEDSAVYLCASSFVLAGETQYFGPGTRLLVL.

V is TRBV28 and J is TRBJ1-1, with 12 bases lining up with TRBD1. Germline trimming cut 5 bases from V and 5 bases from J; bases unmatched to any gene: 6. Germline-derived CDR1 and CDR2 are MDHEN and SYDVKM. This CDR3 has 15 amino acids. CDR3 loop: CASSTPGQGATEAFF. Here the CDR3 DNA reads TGTGCCAGCAGTACCCCGGGACAGGGGGCAACTGAAGCTTTCTTT.